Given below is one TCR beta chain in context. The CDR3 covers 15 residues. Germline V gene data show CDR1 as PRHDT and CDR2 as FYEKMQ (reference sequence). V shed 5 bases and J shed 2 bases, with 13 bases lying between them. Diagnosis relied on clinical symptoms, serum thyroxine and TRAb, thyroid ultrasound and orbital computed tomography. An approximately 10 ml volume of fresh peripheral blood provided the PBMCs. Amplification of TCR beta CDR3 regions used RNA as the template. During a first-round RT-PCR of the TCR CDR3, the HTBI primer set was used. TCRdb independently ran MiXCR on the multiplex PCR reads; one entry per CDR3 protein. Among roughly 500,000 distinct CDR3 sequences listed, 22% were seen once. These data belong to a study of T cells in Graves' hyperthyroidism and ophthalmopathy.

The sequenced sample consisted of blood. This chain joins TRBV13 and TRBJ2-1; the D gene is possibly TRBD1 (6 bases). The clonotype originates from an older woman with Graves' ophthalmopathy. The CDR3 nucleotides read TGTGCCAGCAGCAAACAGGGATTAACCTACAATGAGCAGTTCTTC. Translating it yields CASSKQGLTYNEQFF. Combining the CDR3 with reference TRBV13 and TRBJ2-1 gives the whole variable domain AAGVIQSPRHLIKEKRETATLKCYPIPRHDTVYWYQQGPGQDPQFLISFYEKMQSDKGSIPDRFSAQQFSDYHSELNMSSLELGDSALYFCASSKQGLTYNEQFFGPGTRLTVL.